This entry lists 22 T cell receptor beta chains sequenced from one sample in a study of a mutant IDH1 vaccine in newly diagnosed glioma. No antigens are known for them. The sample's time point: week 23, last vaccination. Topical imiquimod was applied with each vaccine dose, which held 300 ug of mutant IDH1 20-mer peptide. TCRdb's table, derived via immunoSEQ multiplex PCR, lists solely in-frame clones and lacks some. This sample carries tens of thousands of clones, more than 85% of them seen once, and the ten largest clones take around 3.9%. Sequencing used PBMCs, obtained from a glioma patient whose treatment included an IDH1 peptide vaccine. The receptor set was obtained from a man in his fifties or sixties with glioma.

The chain joins TRBV5-6 to TRBJ1-2, with 7 bases that match TRBD1. Germline CDR1 is SGHDT and CDR2 is YYEEEE. The CDR3 sequence is 15 residues long. J lost 6 bases, V lost 1 base, and 9 bases had no gene match. This chain's CDR3 is CASSLYGDSINGYTF. The CDR3 nucleotides are TGTGCCAGCAGCTTGTATGGGGACAGTATCAATGGCTACACCTTC.

As to this clone: The junction departs from the called germline gene at one end, perhaps through a read error. The J gene is TRBJ2-7, the V gene TRBV7-7, with 7 bases that match TRBD2. This CDR3 comprises 14 residues. Germline V gene sequence: CDR1 SSHAT, CDR2 FNYEAQ (reference sequence). The CDR3 loop reads CASSLGHTSVEQYF. The CDR3 nucleotides are TGTGCTAGCAGCTTAGGGCATACTAGCGTCGAGCAGTACTTC.

The V call is TRBV28, the J call TRBJ1-2, with D perhaps TRBD1 (5 bases). V dropped 3 bases and J dropped 4 bases, with 12 bases sitting between them. The germline CDR1 and CDR2 sequences are MDHEN and SYDVKM. This CDR3 contains 14 residues. Here the CDR3 DNA reads TGTGCCAGCAGTTTTGCCTCAAGGGGCTATGGCTACACCTTC. As protein: CASSFASRGYGYTF.

V gene TRBV10-3 combines with J gene TRBJ1-1; D is possibly TRBD1 (5 bases). The germline V gene encodes CDR1 ENHRY and CDR2 SYGVKD. This CDR3 spans 15 amino acids. V was cut by 4 bases and J by 4 bases, with 16 bases left in between. CDR3 region: CAISGGGAWGTEAFF. Here the CDR3 DNA reads TGTGCCATCAGTGGGGGAGGGGCCTGGGGCACTGAAGCTTTCTTT.

The rearrangement links TRBV5-5 to TRBJ1-2; D call uncertain. Germline values: CDR1 SGHKS, CDR2 YYEKEE (reference sequence). V was pared by 2 bases and J by 4 bases, with 12 bases between. The CDR3 loop spans 14 amino acids. The CDR3 spells CASSFVTESYGYTF. The CDR3 DNA sequence: TGTGCCAGCAGCTTTGTTACAGAATCCTATGGCTACACCTTC. The complete variable domain, with remaining parts taken from reference TRBV5-5 and TRBJ1-2, reads DAGVTQSPTHLIKTRGQQVTLRCSPISGHKSVSWYQQVLGQGPQFIFQYYEKEERGRGNFPDRFSARQFPNYSSELNVNALLLGDSALYLCASSFVTESYGYTFGSGTRLTVV.

The gene calls are TRBV29-1 and TRBJ1-2; a weak D match, TRBD1 (5 bases). From germline, CDR1 is SQVTM and CDR2 ANQGSEA. The CDR3 extends over 13 amino acids. The V end lost 5 bases, the J end lost 5 bases, and 15 bases lay between the germline ends. Written as DNA, the CDR3 is TGCAGCGTTTTGGGGGAACAGCTTTATGGCTACACCTTC. Encoded protein: CSVLGEQLYGYTF.

The chain uses TRBV14 and TRBJ1-1; D uncertain. Trimming shortened V by 1 base and J by 3 bases, and 21 bases separated the two germline ends. This CDR3 has 18 amino acids. The V gene's germline CDR1 is SGHDN and CDR2 FVKESK. CDR3 protein: CASSQVRVFSGLDTEAFF. The CDR3 coding sequence is TGTGCCAGCAGCCAAGTTCGGGTCTTCAGCGGGTTGGACACTGAAGCTTTCTTT.

The chain couples TRBV4-2 to TRBJ1-3; no clear D. The V end was cut by 1 base, the J end by 5 bases, with 18 bases between. The CDR3 runs 17 residues. CDR1 is LGHNA and CDR2 is YNFKEQ in the germline V gene. The CDR3 bases are TGTGCCAGCAGCCAAGGGTCTGGTTGGGGTAAGAGAAACACCATATATTTT. Amino acid sequence: CASSQGSGWGKRNTIYF.

The chain couples TRBV19 to TRBJ1-5; D is unresolved. The CDR3 runs 12 residues. Trimming removed 5 bases from V and 6 bases from J, with 8 bases in between. Germline V gene lookup returns CDR1 LNHDA and CDR2 SQIVND (reference sequence). CDR3 bases: TGTGCCAGTAGTCGGAGCGGTCAGCCCCAGCATTTT. Its protein is CASSRSGQPQHF.

V usage is TRBV4-3 and J usage is TRBJ2-5, with a weak D call TRBD1 (5 bases). This CDR3 spans 15 amino acids. CDR1 and CDR2 from the germline V gene are LGHNA and YSLEER. Deletions cut 1 base from V and 4 bases from J, with 13 bases between. The CDR3 DNA is TGCGCCAGCAGCCAAGGAACAGGCCCAGGAGAGACCCAGTACTTC. It is translated as CASSQGTGPGETQYF.

The chain couples TRBV19 to TRBJ2-7; the D is unclear. There are 11 residues in the CDR3. Trimming cost V 3 bases and J 4 bases, with 4 bases left between them. From germline, CDR1 is LNHDA and CDR2 SQIVND (reference sequence). CDR3 DNA: TGTGCCAGTAGTATGGGTTACGAGCAGTACTTC. This encodes CASSMGYEQYF.

The rearrangement joins TRBV27 to TRBJ1-5; 9 bases agree with TRBD1. Unmatched junction bases numbered 11, after V lost 3 bases and J lost 5 bases. The CDR3 length is 17 residues. Germline CDR1 MNHEY, CDR2 SMNVEV (reference sequence). The CDR3 is CASSFAAAGTGYQPQHF. Written as DNA, the CDR3 is TGTGCCAGCAGTTTCGCCGCGGCCGGGACAGGGTATCAGCCCCAGCATTTT.

V gene TRBV28 combines with J gene TRBJ2-7; TRBD2 agrees at 8 bases. Germline CDR1 MDHEN, CDR2 SYDVKM. The CDR3 has 14 residues. V dropped 5 bases and J dropped 6; count of bases not matched to a gene: 9. The CDR3 DNA follows: TGTGCCAGCAGTCTCGCGGGGGGCCCTACCGAGCAGTACTTC. It encodes CASSLAGGPTEQYF.

The CDR3 DNA follows: TGTGCCAGCAGCCCAGGGGCCCCGAACCTTAACTACGAGCAGTACTTC. Residues: CASSPGAPNLNYEQYF. V and J are TRBV9 and TRBJ2-7; TRBD1 is a possible D gene (6 bases). CDR3 length: 16 residues. V shed 4 bases and J shed 3 bases, with 20 bases lying between them. Germline V gives CDR1 SGDLS, CDR2 YYNGEE.

The chain employs TRBV10-2 and TRBJ2-2; D is possibly TRBD1 (6 bases). Trimming left V 6 bases short and J 4 bases short, with 12 bases between. Germline-derived CDR1 and CDR2 are WSHSY and SAAADI. The length of the CDR3 is 14 residues. The CDR3 spells CASRLQGSTGELFF. The CDR3, as DNA: TGCGCCAGCAGATTACAGGGAAGCACCGGGGAGCTGTTTTTT.

The chain couples TRBV30 to TRBJ2-1; no definite D call. Germline V gene data show CDR1 as GTSNPN and CDR2 as SVGIG (reference sequence). Trimming removed 1 base from V and 0 bases from J, with 4 bases in between. The CDR3 has 13 residues. CDR3 bases: TGTGCCTGGAGTGGAAGCTCCTACAATGAGCAGTTCTTC. It codes for CAWSGSSYNEQFF.

The chain is built from TRBV30 and TRBJ1-5; TRBD1 is a possible D gene (5 bases). The CDR3 has 15 amino acids. V was cut by 2 bases and J by 1 base, with 12 bases left in between. Germline-derived CDR1 and CDR2 are GTSNPN and SVGIG (reference sequence). Written as DNA, the CDR3 is TGTGCCTGGAGTATAGGGGCAGCGAGCAATCAGCCCCAGCATTTT. Protein product: CAWSIGAASNQPQHF.

This chain uses TRBV20-1 with TRBJ1-1; D not resolved. The V end lost 5 bases, the J end lost 5 bases, and 9 bases lay between the germline ends. Germline V CDR1 and CDR2: DFQATT, SNEGSKA (reference sequence). The CDR3 length is 11 residues. Here the CDR3 DNA reads TGCAGTGCTTTCCTCAGGACTGAAGCTTTCTTT. This codes for CSAFLRTEAFF.

The V gene is TRBV19, the J gene TRBJ2-5, with 11 nucleotides matching TRBD1. The CDR3 extends over 14 amino acids. Trimming removed 10 bases from V and 0 bases from J; junction bases left unmatched: 4. Germline assignment: CDR1 LNHDA and CDR2 SQIVND (reference sequence). The CDR3 spells CATRDRGYQETQYF. The CDR3 DNA is TGTGCCACCCGGGACAGGGGGTACCAAGAGACCCAGTACTTC.

The V call is TRBV6-5, the J call TRBJ2-7; perhaps TRBD1 as D (6 bases). CDR3 size: 15 residues. CDR1 and CDR2 (germline): MNHEY, SVGAGI. The ends were cut back, 4 bases at V and 0 bases at J, with 13 bases in the middle. For the CDR3, the DNA is TGTGCCAGCAGTTCCTTGGTACAGGGCTCCTACGAGCAGTACTTC. Translating gives CASSSLVQGSYEQYF.

Concerning this clone: The sample has other DNA sequences that encode this CDR3 too. V gene TRBV5-5 combines with J gene TRBJ2-5; no definite D call. V lost 0 bases and J lost 5, with 11 bases in between. The germline gives CDR1 SGHKS, CDR2 YYEKEE (reference sequence). The CDR3 is 14 amino acids. CDR3 amino acids: CASSLGTVGETQYF. CDR3 coding DNA: TGTGCCAGCAGCTTGGGAACAGTGGGGGAGACCCAGTACTTC.

The genes are TRBV4-3 and TRBJ1-4, with 12 bases that match TRBD1. V lost 3 bases and J lost 8; bases outside the gene matches: 10. The CDR3 loop spans 17 amino acids. Germline loops: CDR1 LGHNA, CDR2 YSLEER. The DNA for the CDR3 is TGCGCCAGCAGCCAGTCCGGGACAGGGGGCGGTAGGGAAAAACTGTTTTTT. This sequence encodes CASSQSGTGGGREKLFF.